The following is a T cell receptor beta chain sequence with its context. Its antigen remains unknown. This CDR3 contains 16 residues. The V end was cut by 0 bases, the J end by 1 base, with 11 bases between. Looked up from germline, CDR1 is SGHRS and CDR2 is YFSETQ. The data derive from a study of cytomegalovirus exposure and HLA in healthy donors. At the level of the study: A preliminary data release comprised approximately 85 million unique TCRs obtained from HLA-typed donors. General study points: According to a later analysis, donors in an Asian-associated ancestry cluster reportedly had fewer N-insertions than the roughly 720-donor mean. The classifier reportedly diagnosed cytomegalovirus status with high sensitivity and specificity. Rare TCR sequences predominated, though certain public TCRs were found in many donors.

The PCR used 60 Vbeta and 13 Jbeta primers. TCRdb's copy holds only in-frame clones and misses some; the assay was immunoSEQ multiplex PCR. The sample lists approximately 100,000 clones; about 70% were seen once. The rearrangement uses TRBV5-1 and TRBJ1-3, with D unclear. This TCR was sampled from a man aged 45-65 years in good health and CMV-seropositive. Source material: PBMCs. CDR3: CASSLAGGGSGNTIYF. The CDR3, as DNA: TGCGCCAGCAGCTTGGCGGGTGGAGGATCTGGAAACACCATATATTTT.